These 27 T cell receptor beta chains came from one sample sequenced in a study of cytomegalovirus exposure and HLA in healthy donors. 13 Jbeta primers and 60 Vbeta primers were used for the PCR. Clones were read by immunoSEQ multiplex PCR, and TCRdb kept only the in-frame ones, dropping some. The profile shows some 170,000 clones, roughly 85% of them singletons. Sequencing was carried out using PBMCs. These receptors came from a man between 35 and 55 years old in good health and CMV-seropositive.

This clone was recorded a few times. The J gene is TRBJ2-7, the V gene TRBV27; 7 bases are a match to TRBD1. Germline assignment: CDR1 MNHEY and CDR2 SMNVEV (reference sequence). The junction had 9 bases not matched to a gene; V was cut back by 5 bases and J by 5 bases. The CDR3 is 14 residues long. In nucleotides, the CDR3 is TGTGCCAGCAGTCCGACAGGGAAGCGGAACGAGCAGTACTTC. As protein: CASSPTGKRNEQYF.

The CDR3 DNA is TGTGCCAGCAGTCGACAGGGACCGGGGACCGGGGAGCTGTTTTTT. This codes for CASSRQGPGTGELFF. The genes are TRBV6-5 and TRBJ2-2; 7 nucleotides line up with TRBD1. The germline V gene has CDR1 MNHEY and CDR2 SVGAGI. The CDR3 sequence is 15 residues long. V dropped 5 bases and J dropped 5; count of bases not matched to a gene: 8.

The count of this clone is one. The chain carries TRBV18 and TRBJ2-7, with 9 bases lining up with TRBD2. The CDR3 is 16 residues long. Germline assignment: CDR1 KGHSH and CDR2 LQKENI. The V gene end was trimmed by 0 bases and the J gene end by 7 bases; junction bases not matched to a gene: 10. DNA of the CDR3: TGTGCCAGCTCACCACCCACCCTAGCGGGAACAGGGGAGCAGTACTTC. It codes for CASSPPTLAGTGEQYF.

V and J are TRBV2 and TRBJ2-2; D possibly corresponds to TRBD1 (5 bases). The CDR3 runs to 13 residues. Germline V CDR1 and CDR2: SNHLY, FYNNEI. The ends were cut back, 2 bases at V and 6 bases at J, with 7 bases in the middle. The CDR3 loop reads CASSEWGAGELFF. The DNA of the CDR3 is TGTGCCAGCAGTGAATGGGGCGCCGGGGAGCTGTTTTTT.

This clone turned up a few times. The J gene is TRBJ2-3, the V gene TRBV5-4; 11 positions match TRBD2. J gave up 5 bases and V 2 bases, and 13 bases lay outside the gene matches. The germline V gene encodes CDR1 SGHNT and CDR2 YYREEE (reference sequence). This CDR3 comprises 18 residues. CDR3 nucleotides: TGTGCCAGCAGCTTAGCCCTCCTTACTAGCGGGAGCGGAGATACGCAGTATTTT. Translating it yields CASSLALLTSGSGDTQYF.

This chain links TRBV6-6 with TRBJ1-6; no reliable D call. V lost 6 bases and J lost 2, with 5 bases in between. The CDR3 extends over 13 amino acids. Germline V lookup: CDR1 MNHNY, CDR2 SVGAGI (reference sequence). The CDR3, as DNA: TGTGCCAGCAGGGGAGCCTATAATTCACCCCTCCACTTT. It encodes CASRGAYNSPLHF.

The chain has TRBV2 and TRBJ1-1, with D perhaps TRBD1 (5 bases). Germline V gene data show CDR1 as SNHLY and CDR2 as FYNNEI. The germline V and J ends were trimmed by 6 bases and 1 base, with 9 bases remaining between them. The CDR3 consists of 13 residues. CDR3 DNA: TGTGCCAGCAGGCCGACAGAGAACACTGAAGCTTTCTTT. This translates into CASRPTENTEAFF.

This clone occurred a few times. The chain is built from TRBV19 and TRBJ2-5, with 11 nucleotides matching TRBD1. Germline CDR1 and CDR2: LNHDA and SQIVND (reference sequence). This CDR3 contains 15 residues. The V gene end was trimmed by 4 bases and the J gene end by 5 bases; junction bases not matched to a gene: 6. Here the CDR3 reads CASSTWTGGGETQYF. The CDR3 DNA reads as TGTGCCAGTAGTACCTGGACAGGGGGCGGTGAGACCCAGTACTTC. Together with reference TRBV19 and TRBJ2-5, the CDR3 gives the full variable domain: DGGITQSPKYLFRKEGQNVTLSCEQNLNHDAMYWYRQDPGQGLRLIYYSQIVNDFQKGDIAEGYSVSREKKESFPLTVTSAQKNPTAFYLCASSTWTGGGETQYFGPGTRLLVL.

This clone was detected once. V gene TRBV2 combines with J gene TRBJ2-1; tentatively, D is TRBD2 (5 bases). V was pared by 3 bases and J by 6 bases, with 12 bases between. The germline gives CDR1 SNHLY, CDR2 FYNNEI. The CDR3 has 14 amino acids. The CDR3 loop is CASSDRLAGNEQFF. The CDR3 coding sequence is TGTGCCAGCAGTGACCGTCTAGCAGGCAATGAGCAGTTCTTC.

The genes are TRBV29-1 and TRBJ2-4; D ambiguous. CDR3 length: 13 amino acids. Germline V gene sequence: CDR1 SQVTM, CDR2 ANQGSEA. Trimming removed 2 bases at V and 0 bases at J, with 5 bases between. The CDR3 nucleotides are TGCAGCGTTGAACGAGGAGCCAAAAACATTCAGTACTTC. Translated, it gives CSVERGAKNIQYF.

A few counts support this clone. The chain combines TRBV10-2 with TRBJ2-7, with 7 bases matching TRBD2. The CDR3 is made up of 15 amino acids. V shed 6 bases and J 0 bases; nucleotides not matched to a gene: 8. CDR1 and CDR2 from the germline V gene are WSHSY and SAAADI. The DNA of the CDR3 is TGCGCCAGCAGGACTGGGGGAGGGCCCTCCTACGAGCAGTACTTC. Protein sequence: CASRTGGGPSYEQYF.

V usage is TRBV4-2 and J usage is TRBJ2-7, with 8 positions matching TRBD2. The junction had 18 bases not matched to a gene; V was cut back by 0 bases and J by 2 bases. Germline CDR1 LGHNA, CDR2 YNFKEQ. This CDR3 region has 20 residues. DNA for the CDR3: TGTGCCAGCAGCCAAGAGTTGGTAGCGGGAACGGGAGGGCCTACCTACGAGCAGTACTTC. Protein sequence: CASSQELVAGTGGPTYEQYF.

The V gene is TRBV2, the J gene TRBJ1-5; D not resolved. V lost 3 bases, J lost 5 bases, and 2 bases lay in between. The length of the CDR3 is 11 residues. CDR1 and CDR2 (germline): SNHLY, FYNNEI. CDR3 nucleotides: TGTGCCAGCAGTGACGATCAGCCCCAGCATTTT. Its translation is CASSDDQPQHF.

The chain is built from TRBV30 and TRBJ2-3, with TRBD2 identical over 12 bases. The CDR3 covers 15 residues. Unmatched junction bases numbered 4, after V lost 2 bases and J lost 4 bases. The germline CDR1 and CDR2 sequences are GTSNPN and SVGIG (reference sequence). The CDR3 here is CAWSPSGRESDTQYF. Written as DNA, the CDR3 is TGTGCCTGGAGTCCTAGCGGGAGGGAGTCAGATACGCAGTATTTT.

The chain uses TRBV5-1 and TRBJ2-5, with D hard to call. Germline V CDR1 and CDR2: SGHRS, YFSETQ. V was clipped by 7 bases and J by 5 bases, with 15 bases between them. CDR3 length: 13 amino acids. CDR3 sequence: CASVNSPKETQYF. CDR3 in DNA: TGCGCCAGCGTCAACAGTCCGAAGGAGACCCAGTACTTC.

This clone has only one observation. The rearrangement uses TRBV6-5 and TRBJ2-1; TRBD2 is a possible D gene (5 bases). The CDR3 runs to 14 residues. Trimming pared 0 bases from V and 5 bases from J, leaving 8 bases between. CDR1 is MNHEY, CDR2 SVGAGI, per germline. The CDR3 DNA reads TGTGCCAGCAGTTACTCTGGAGGAGACAATGAGCAGTTCTTC. Amino acids: CASSYSGGDNEQFF.

A remark on this clone: One end of the junction varies from germline; a read error may be responsible. V usage is TRBV7-9 and J usage is TRBJ2-7, with TRBD1 matching over 12 bases. There are 16 residues in the CDR3. Germline lookup yields CDR1 SEHNR and CDR2 FQNEAQ (reference sequence). CDR3 DNA sequence: TGTTCCAGCAGCCCATACTCCGGGACAGGGGGCCTCGAGCAGTACTTC. Protein: CSSSPYSGTGGLEQYF. Complete variable domain (other parts from reference TRBV7-9 and TRBJ2-7): DTGVSQNPRHKITKRGQNVTFRCDPISEHNRLYWYRQTLGQGPEFLTYFQNEAQLEKSRLLSDRFSAERPKGSFSTLEIQRTEQGDSAMYLCSSSPYSGTGGLEQYFGPGTRLTVT.

The rearrangement uses TRBV28 and TRBJ1-2; D call uncertain. Trimming shortened V by 3 bases and J by 4 bases, and 9 bases separated the two germline ends. The CDR3 consists of 13 residues. CDR1 MDHEN and CDR2 SYDVKM come from the germline V gene. CDR3 in amino acids: CASSFLAPYGYTF. Here the CDR3 DNA reads TGTGCCAGCAGTTTTTTGGCACCCTATGGCTACACCTTC.

The chain joins TRBV29-1 to TRBJ1-5, with a possible D match to TRBD1 (5 bases). Trimming stripped 4 bases from V and 3 bases from J, with 13 bases between. The CDR3 covers 14 residues. The V gene's germline CDR1 is SQVTM and CDR2 ANQGSEA. The chain's CDR3 is CSVGGGGDNQPQHF. The CDR3 DNA reads as TGCAGCGTTGGGGGCGGGGGAGACAATCAGCCCCAGCATTTT.

V usage is TRBV28 and J usage is TRBJ2-7, with TRBD1 matching over 8 bases. This CDR3 region has 15 residues. Per germline, CDR1 MDHEN and CDR2 SYDVKM. The trim removed 4 bases at V and 4 bases at J, leaving 9 bases unmatched. CDR3 nucleotides: TGTGCCAGCAGTTCCCGGACAGGGTTAAGGTACGAGCAGTACTTC. This translates into CASSSRTGLRYEQYF.

This chain links TRBV27 with TRBJ2-1; D is undetermined. This CDR3 contains 15 residues. The germline V gene has CDR1 MNHEY and CDR2 SMNVEV (reference sequence). Trimming left V 3 bases short and J 0 bases short, with 9 bases between. DNA for the CDR3: TGTGCCAGCAGTTTCGATCCTAGCTCCTACAATGAGCAGTTCTTC. Translation: CASSFDPSSYNEQFF.

As to this clone: A read error may account for a junction end that differs from germline. The chain carries TRBV11-3 and TRBJ2-3, with D unclear. CDR3 length: 14 residues. Germline V gene sequence: CDR1 SGHNT, CDR2 YENEEA. The CDR3 nucleotides read TGTGCCAGCAGCGTAGACGGTGGTGCAGATACGCAGTATTTT. Amino acid sequence: CASSVDGGADTQYF.

This chain links TRBV7-9 with TRBJ2-5; TRBD1 aligns across 7 bases. Gene TRBJ2-7 matches the end of the DNA better, so the J call may be wrong. Germline V CDR1 and CDR2: SEHNR, FQNEAQ (reference sequence). The CDR3 extends over 15 amino acids. CDR3 loop: CASSRGQENSYEQYF. The CDR3 nucleotides are TGTGCCAGCAGCCGCGGACAGGAAAACTCCTACGAGCAGTACTTC.

V gene TRBV25-1 combines with J gene TRBJ2-7, with 11 bases aligning to TRBD1. The ends lost 5 bases at V and 0 bases at J; junction bases unmatched: 3. This CDR3 has 15 amino acids. Germline CDR1 is MGHDK and CDR2 is SYGVNS. CDR3 nucleotide sequence: TGTGCCAGCAGTCCCGGACAGGGGGCCTCCTACGAGCAGTACTTC. It specifies CASSPGQGASYEQYF.

This clone came up a few times. For the CDR3, the DNA is TGTGCCATAACCACGGGAGGGGAAGGCTACGAGCAGTACTTC. This sequence encodes CAITTGGEGYEQYF. The chain couples TRBV10-3 to TRBJ2-7, with 8 nucleotides matching TRBD2. CDR3 length: 14 residues. From germline, CDR1 is ENHRY and CDR2 SYGVKD. After removal of 9 bases from V and 3 bases from J, the junction contained 10 bases not matched to a gene.

The genes are TRBV6-1 and TRBJ2-1; 12 bases line up with TRBD2. J gave up 5 bases and V 8 bases, and 7 bases lay outside the gene matches. CDR3 size: 15 residues. Germline V lookup: CDR1 MNHNS, CDR2 SASEGT. The CDR3 DNA sequence: TGTGCCAGCGCCCTTCTAGCGGGAGGGAACAATGAGCAGTTCTTC. Protein product: CASALLAGGNNEQFF.

J is TRBJ2-3 and V is TRBV7-2, with TRBD2 matching over 10 bases. The junction had 14 bases not matched to a gene; V was cut back by 8 bases and J by 6 bases. The CDR3 loop spans 16 amino acids. Germline CDR1 and CDR2: SGHTA and FQGNSA. CDR3 in DNA: TGTGCCAGCGGGGGGGGGAGTCTAGCGGGAGTGGATACGCAGTATTTT. Its translation: CASGGGSLAGVDTQYF.